This section outlines one T cell receptor (beta chain) sequence together with its context. Participants were aged about 18 to 89 years from approximately 24 US areas. Allocation to cohorts depended on clinical history reported by the participants. Cohort 3 recovered donors had two negative PCRs, clearance, or symptom resolution. The data derive from a study of blood T cell repertoires in COVID-19. V shed 2 bases, J shed 6 bases, and the junction held 4 bases outside the gene matches. This CDR3 is built from 15 residues. Germline-derived CDR1 and CDR2 are SGHRS and YFSETQ. In the authors' methods: Nucleated cell counts were estimated from reference gene primer amplification. The protocol was immunoSEQ multiplex PCR, while the TCRdb copy is restricted to in-frame clones and leaves out a portion. V, J and clone size were drawn from that table, and D and trimming were deduced from the DNA. The repertoire holds 130,000 to 150,000 clones, with about 80% as singletons.

Material for sequencing was PBMCs or T cells enriched from blood (not recorded which). The gene calls are TRBV5-1 and TRBJ2-3, with TRBD2 identical over 12 bases. The receptor was isolated from a man aged 45 to 65 who had recovered from COVID-19. The CDR3 loop reads CASSFLAGGPDTQYF. As DNA, the CDR3 is TGCGCCAGCAGCTTTCTAGCGGGGGGGCCGGATACGCAGTATTTT.